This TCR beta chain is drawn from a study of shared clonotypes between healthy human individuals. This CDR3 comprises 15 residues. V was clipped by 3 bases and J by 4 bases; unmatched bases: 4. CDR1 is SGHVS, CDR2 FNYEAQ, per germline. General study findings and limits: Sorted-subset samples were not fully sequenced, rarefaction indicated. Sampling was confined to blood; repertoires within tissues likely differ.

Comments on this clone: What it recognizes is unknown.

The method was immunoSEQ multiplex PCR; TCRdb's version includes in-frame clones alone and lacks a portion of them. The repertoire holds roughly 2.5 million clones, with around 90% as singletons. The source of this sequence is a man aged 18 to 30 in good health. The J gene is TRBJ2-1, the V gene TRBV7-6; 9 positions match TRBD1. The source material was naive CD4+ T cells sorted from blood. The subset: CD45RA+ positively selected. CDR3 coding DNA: TGTGCCAGCAGCTTCACAGGGGGCAAATACAATGAGCAGTTCTTC. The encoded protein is CASSFTGGKYNEQFF.